This TCR beta chain was captured by sequencing in a study of T cells in localized non-small cell lung cancer. Using immunoSEQ multiplex PCR, the repertoire was profiled, and TCRdb retains in-frame clones only, with some absent. The table includes approximately 3,000 clones, approximately 24% detected once. V was trimmed by 5 bases and J by 10 bases, leaving 16 bases between them. This CDR3 has 13 residues. Germline V gives CDR1 LNHDA, CDR2 SQIVND (reference sequence). The sample was lung tumor tissue, taken before any cancer treatment. The TCR comes from a male donor aged 60 or over with stage II lung adenocarcinoma. V is TRBV19 and J is TRBJ2-3, with no clear D. CDR3 sequence reads: CASSYVGPPAQYF. The CDR3 DNA is TGTGCCAGTAGTTACGTCGGACCCCCCGCGCAGTATTTT.